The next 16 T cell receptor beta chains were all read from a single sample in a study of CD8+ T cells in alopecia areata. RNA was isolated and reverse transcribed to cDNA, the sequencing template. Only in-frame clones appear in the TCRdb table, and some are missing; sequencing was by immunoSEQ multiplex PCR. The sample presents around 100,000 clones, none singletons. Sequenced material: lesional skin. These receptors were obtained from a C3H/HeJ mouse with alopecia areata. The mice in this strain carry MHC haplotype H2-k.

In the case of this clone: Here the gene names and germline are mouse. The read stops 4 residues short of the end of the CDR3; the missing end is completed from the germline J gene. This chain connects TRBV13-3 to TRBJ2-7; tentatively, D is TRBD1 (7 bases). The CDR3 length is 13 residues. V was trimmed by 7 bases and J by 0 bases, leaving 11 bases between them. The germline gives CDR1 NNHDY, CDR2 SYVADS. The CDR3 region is CASEGAASYEQYF. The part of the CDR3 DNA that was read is TGTGCCAGCGAGGGGGCTGCCTCCTAT.

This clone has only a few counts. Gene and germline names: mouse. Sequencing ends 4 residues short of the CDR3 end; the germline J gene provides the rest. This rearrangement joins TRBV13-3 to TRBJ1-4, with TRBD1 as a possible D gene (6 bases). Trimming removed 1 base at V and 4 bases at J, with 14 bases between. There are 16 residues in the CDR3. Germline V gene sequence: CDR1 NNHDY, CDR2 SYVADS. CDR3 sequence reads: CASSDTYRAFNERLFF. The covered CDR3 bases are TGTGCCAGCAGTGATACATACAGGGCGTTCAACGAA.

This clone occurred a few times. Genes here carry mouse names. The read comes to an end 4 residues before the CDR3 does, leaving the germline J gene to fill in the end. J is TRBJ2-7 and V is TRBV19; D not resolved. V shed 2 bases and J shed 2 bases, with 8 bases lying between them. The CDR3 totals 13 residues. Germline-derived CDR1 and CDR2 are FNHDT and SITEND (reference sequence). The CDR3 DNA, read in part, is TGTGCCAGCAGTATGCCAGAACCCTAT. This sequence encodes CASSMPEPY. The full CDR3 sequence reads CASSMPEPYEQYF.

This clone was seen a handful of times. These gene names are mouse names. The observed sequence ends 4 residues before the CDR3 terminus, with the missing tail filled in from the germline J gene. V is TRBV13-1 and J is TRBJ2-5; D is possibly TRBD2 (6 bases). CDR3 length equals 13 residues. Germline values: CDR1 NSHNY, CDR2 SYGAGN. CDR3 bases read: TGTGCCAGCAGTGGCGGGACTAAAGAC. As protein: CASSGGTKD. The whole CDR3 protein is CASSGGTKDTQYF.

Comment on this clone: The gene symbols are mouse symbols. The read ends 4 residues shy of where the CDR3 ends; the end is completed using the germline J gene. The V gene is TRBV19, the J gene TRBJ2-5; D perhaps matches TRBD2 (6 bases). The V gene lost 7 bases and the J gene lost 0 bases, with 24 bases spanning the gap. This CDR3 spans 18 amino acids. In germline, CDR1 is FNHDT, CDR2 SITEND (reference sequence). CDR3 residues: CASRPITGKRTNQDTQYF. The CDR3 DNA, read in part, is TGTGCCAGCCGACCAATTACTGGGAAAAGGACAAACCAAGAC.

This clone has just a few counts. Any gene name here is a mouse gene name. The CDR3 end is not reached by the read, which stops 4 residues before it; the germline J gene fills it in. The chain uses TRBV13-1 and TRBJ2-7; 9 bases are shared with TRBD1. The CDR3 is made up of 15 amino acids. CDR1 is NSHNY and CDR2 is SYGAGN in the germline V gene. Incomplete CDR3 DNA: TGTGCCAGCAGTGATCTGGGGACAGGGAATTAT. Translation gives CASSDLGTGNY. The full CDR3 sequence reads CASSDLGTGNYEQYF.

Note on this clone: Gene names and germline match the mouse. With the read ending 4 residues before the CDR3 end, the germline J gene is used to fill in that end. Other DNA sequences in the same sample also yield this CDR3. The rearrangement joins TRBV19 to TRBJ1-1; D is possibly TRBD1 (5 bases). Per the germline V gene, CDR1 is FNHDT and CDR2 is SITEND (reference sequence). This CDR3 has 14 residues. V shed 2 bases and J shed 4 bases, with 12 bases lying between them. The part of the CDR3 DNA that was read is TGTGCCAGCAGTATGGGCCAGGGAGGCACA. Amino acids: CASSMGQGGT. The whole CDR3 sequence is CASSMGQGGTEVFF.

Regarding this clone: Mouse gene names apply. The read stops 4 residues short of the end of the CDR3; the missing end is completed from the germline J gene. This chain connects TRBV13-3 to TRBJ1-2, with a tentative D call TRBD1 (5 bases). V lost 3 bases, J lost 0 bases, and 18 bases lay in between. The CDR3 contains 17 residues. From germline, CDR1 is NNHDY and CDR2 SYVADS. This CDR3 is CASSGAPRQNANSDYTF. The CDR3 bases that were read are TGTGCCAGCAGTGGGGCCCCTCGACAGAATGCAAACTCC.

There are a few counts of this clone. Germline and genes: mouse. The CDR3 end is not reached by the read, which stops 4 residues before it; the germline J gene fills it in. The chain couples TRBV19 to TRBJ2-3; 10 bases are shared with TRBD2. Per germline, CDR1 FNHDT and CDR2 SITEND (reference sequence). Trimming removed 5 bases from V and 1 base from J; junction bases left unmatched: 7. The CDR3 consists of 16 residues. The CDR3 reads CASSVWGGWGAETLYF. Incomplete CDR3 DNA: TGTGCCAGCAGCGTCTGGGGGGGCTGGGGTGCAGAA.

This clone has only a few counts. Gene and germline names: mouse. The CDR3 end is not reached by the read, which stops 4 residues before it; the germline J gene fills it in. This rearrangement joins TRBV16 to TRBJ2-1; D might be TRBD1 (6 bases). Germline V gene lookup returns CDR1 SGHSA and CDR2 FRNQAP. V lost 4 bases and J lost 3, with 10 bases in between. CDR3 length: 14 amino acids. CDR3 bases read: TGTGCAAGCAGCTCGGACAGTCTCTATGCT. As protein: CASSSDSLYA. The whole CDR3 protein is CASSSDSLYAEQFF.

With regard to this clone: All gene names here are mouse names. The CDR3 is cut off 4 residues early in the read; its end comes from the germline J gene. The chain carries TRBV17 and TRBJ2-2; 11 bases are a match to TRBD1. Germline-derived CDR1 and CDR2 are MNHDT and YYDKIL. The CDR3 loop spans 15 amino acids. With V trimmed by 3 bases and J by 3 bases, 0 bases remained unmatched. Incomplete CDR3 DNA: TGTGCTAGCAGTAGGGGACAGGGGGACACCGGG. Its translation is CASSRGQGDTG. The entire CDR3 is CASSRGQGDTGQLYF.

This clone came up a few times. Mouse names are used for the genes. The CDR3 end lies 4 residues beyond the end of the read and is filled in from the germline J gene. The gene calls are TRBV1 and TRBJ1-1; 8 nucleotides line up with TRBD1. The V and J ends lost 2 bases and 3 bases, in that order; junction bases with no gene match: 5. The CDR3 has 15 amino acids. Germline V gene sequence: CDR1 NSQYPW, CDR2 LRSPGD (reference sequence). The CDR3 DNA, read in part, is TGCACCTGCAGTGCAAAGGGGACAGGTGACACA. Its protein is CTCSAKGTGDT. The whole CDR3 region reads CTCSAKGTGDTEVFF. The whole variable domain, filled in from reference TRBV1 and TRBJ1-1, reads VTLLEQNPRWRLVPRGQAVNLRCILKNSQYPWMSWYQQDLQKQLQWLFTLRSPGDKEVKSLPGADYLATRVTDTELRLQVANMSQGRTLYCTCSAKGTGDTEVFFGKGTRLTVV.

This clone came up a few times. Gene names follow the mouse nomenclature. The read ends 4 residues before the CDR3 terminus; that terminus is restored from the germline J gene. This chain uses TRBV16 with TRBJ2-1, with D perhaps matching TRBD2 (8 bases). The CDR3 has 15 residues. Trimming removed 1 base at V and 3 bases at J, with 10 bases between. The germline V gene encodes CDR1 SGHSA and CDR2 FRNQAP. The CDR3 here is CASSLAGGAYAEQFF. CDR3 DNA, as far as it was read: TGTGCAAGCAGCTTAGCAGGGGGGGCCTATGCT.

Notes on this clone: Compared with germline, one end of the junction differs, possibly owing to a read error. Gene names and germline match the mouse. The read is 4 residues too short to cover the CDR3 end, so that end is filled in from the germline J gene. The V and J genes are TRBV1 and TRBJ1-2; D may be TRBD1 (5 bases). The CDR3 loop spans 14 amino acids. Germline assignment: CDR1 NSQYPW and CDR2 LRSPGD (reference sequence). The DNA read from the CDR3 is TGCACCTGCAGGGCAGCAGGGCGAGACTCC. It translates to CTCRAAGRDS. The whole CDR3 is CTCRAAGRDSDYTF.

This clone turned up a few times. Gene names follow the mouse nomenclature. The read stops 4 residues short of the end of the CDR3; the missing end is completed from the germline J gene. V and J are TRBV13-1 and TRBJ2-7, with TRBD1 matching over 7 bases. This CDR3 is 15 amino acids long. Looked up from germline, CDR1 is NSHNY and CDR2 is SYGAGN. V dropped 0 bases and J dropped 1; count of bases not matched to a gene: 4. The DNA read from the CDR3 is TGTGCCAGCAGTGATGTCCCGGGACAGTCCTAT. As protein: CASSDVPGQSY. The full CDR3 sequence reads CASSDVPGQSYEQYF.

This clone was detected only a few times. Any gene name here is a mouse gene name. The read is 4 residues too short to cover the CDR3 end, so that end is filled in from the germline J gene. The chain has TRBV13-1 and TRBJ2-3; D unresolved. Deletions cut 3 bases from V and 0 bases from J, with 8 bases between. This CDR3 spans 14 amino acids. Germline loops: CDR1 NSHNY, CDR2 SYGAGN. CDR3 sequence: CASSGYSSAETLYF. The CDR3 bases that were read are TGTGCCAGCAGTGGATACAGTAGTGCAGAA.